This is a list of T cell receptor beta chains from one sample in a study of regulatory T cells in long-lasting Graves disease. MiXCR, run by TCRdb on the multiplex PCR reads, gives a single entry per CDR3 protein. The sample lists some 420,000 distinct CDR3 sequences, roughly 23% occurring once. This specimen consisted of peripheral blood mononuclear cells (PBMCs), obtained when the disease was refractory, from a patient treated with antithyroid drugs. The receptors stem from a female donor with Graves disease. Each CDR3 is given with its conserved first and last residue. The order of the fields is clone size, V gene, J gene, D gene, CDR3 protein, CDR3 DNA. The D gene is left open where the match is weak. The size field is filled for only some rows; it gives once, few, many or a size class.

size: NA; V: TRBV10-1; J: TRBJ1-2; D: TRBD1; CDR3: CASSPPGTAYGYTF; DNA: TGCGCCAGCAGTCCTCCTGGGACAGCGTACGGCTACACCTTC
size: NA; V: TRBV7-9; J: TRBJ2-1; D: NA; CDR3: CASSLSVYHDEQFF; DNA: TGTGCCAGCAGCTTAAGCGTCTACCACGATGAGCAGTTCTTC
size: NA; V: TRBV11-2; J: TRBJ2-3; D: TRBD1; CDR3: CASSLTGGSSTDTQYF; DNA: TGTGCCAGCAGCTTGACAGGGGGCTCCAGCACAGATACGCAGTATTTT
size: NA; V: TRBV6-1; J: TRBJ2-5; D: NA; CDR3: CASSEMDMAQETQYF; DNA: TGTGCCAGCAGTGAAATGGATATGGCCCAAGAGACCCAGTACTTC
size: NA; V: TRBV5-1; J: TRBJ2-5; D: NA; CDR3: CASSPGLERQETQYF; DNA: TGCGCCAGCAGCCCGGGACTTGAGCGGCAAGAGACCCAGTACTTC
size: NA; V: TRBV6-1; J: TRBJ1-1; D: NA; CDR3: CASRWGATEAFF; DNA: TGTGCCAGCAGGTGGGGAGCCACTGAAGCTTTCTTT
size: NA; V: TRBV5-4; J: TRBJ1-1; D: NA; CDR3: CASSGTTTEAFF; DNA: TGTGCCAGCAGCGGTACAACCACTGAAGCTTTCTTT
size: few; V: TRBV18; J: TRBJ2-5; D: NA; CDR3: CASSRGLFQETQYF; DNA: TGTGCCAGCTCACGCGGCCTGTTCCAAGAGACCCAGTACTTC
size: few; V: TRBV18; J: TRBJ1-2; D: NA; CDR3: CASSPQIVQGGGYTF; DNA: TGTGCCAGCTCACCACAAATAGTCCAGGGAGGCGGCTACACCTTC
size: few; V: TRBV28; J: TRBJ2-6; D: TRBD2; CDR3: CASASGGRPGANVLTF; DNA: TGTGCCAGCGCGTCGGGGGGGCGACCTGGGGCCAACGTCCTGACTTTC
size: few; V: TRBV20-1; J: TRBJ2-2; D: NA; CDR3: CSARVAHTGELFF; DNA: TGCAGTGCTAGAGTTGCCCATACCGGGGAGCTGTTTTTT
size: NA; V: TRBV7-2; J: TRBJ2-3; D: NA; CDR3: CASSLTGGADTQYF; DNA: TGTGCCAGCAGCTTAACTGGGGGCGCGGATACGCAGTATTTT
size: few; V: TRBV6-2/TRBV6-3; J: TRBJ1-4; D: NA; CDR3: CASSYSRGPGDWLFF; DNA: TGTGCCAGCAGTTACTCGCGGGGCCCGGGGGATTGGCTGTTTTTT
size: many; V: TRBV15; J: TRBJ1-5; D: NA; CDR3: CATSPHAGLVQPQHF; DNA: TGTGCCACCAGCCCCCACGCAGGGCTAGTTCAGCCCCAGCATTTT
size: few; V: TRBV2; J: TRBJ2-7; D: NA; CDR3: CASSVRETYEQYF; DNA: TGTGCCAGCAGCGTGCGGGAAACTTACGAGCAGTACTTC
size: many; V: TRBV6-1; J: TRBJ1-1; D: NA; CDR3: CASSDARNTEAFF; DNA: TGTGCCAGCAGTGATGCCAGGAACACTGAAGCTTTCTTT
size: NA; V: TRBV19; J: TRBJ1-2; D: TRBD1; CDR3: CASSMNRVGQGLGYTF; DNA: TGTGCCAGTAGTATGAATCGTGTCGGACAGGGCTTGGGCTACACCTTC
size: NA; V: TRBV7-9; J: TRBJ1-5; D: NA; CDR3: CASSREGEQPQHF; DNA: TGTGCCAGCAGCCGAGAGGGCGAGCAGCCCCAGCATTTT
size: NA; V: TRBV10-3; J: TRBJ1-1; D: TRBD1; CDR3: CAISESSGRTGTEAFF; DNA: TGTGCCATCAGTGAGTCGAGCGGCAGGACAGGCACTGAAGCTTTCTTT
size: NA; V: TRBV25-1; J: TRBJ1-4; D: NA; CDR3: CASSEGVEKLFF; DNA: TGTGCCAGCAGTGAAGGGGTAGAAAAACTGTTTTTT